This paragraph reports one T cell receptor (beta chain). As yet, its antigen is unknown. The sample comes from a study of T cells after yellow fever vaccination. The wider study: When fractions had low cell numbers, they were prepared with SMART-Seq v4 Ultra Low Input. Whole-study findings and limits: Booster samples showed a return of most primary-vaccination clones (around 95% CD4, 88% CD8). Repertoires obtained by FACS sorting could include abundant clonotypes that entered as contaminants from the bulk population. Though it reached lower strength, the secondary response hit its peak faster, day 5 versus 15.

Each CDR3 protein gets one entry after TCRdb re-called the 5' RACE reads with MiXCR. Of 600,000 to 750,000 distinct CDR3 sequences listed, approximately 13% are singletons. J lost 4 bases, V lost 4 bases, and 12 bases had no gene match. Germline V gene sequence: CDR1 SGHTS, CDR2 YDEGEE. This CDR3 is built from 16 residues. This clonotype originated in a man in his thirties or forties who received the YFV17D yellow fever vaccine. This specimen consisted of PBMCs, obtained on the day of the yellow fever booster vaccination. This chain connects TRBV5-8 to TRBJ2-5; 8 bases are a match to TRBD1. The CDR3 is CASSEPSGGWGETQYF. The DNA of the CDR3 is TGTGCCAGCAGCGAGCCATCAGGGGGCTGGGGAGAGACCCAGTACTTC.